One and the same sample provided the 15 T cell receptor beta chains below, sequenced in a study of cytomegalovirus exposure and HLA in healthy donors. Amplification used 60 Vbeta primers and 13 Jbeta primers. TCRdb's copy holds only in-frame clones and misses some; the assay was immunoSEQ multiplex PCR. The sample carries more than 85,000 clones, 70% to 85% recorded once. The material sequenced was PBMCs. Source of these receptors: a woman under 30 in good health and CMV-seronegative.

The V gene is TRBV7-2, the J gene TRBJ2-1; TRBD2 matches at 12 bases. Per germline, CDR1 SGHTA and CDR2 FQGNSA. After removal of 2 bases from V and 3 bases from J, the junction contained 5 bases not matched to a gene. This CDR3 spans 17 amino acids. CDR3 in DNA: TGTGCCAGCAGCTTACCGGGACTAGCGGGTGGCTACAATGAGCAGTTCTTC. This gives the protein CASSLPGLAGGYNEQFF.

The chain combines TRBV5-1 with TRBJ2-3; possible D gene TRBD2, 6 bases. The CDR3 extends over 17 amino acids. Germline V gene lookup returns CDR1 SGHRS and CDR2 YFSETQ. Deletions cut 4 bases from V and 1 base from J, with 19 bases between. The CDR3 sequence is CASSQQPVAEGTDTQYF. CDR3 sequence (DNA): TGCGCCAGCAGCCAACAGCCCGTAGCGGAGGGCACAGATACGCAGTATTTT.

As DNA, the CDR3 is TGTGCCTGGAGTGTCCTAGCGGGAGGGCCCTACGAGCAGTACTTC. This translates into CAWSVLAGGPYEQYF. V is TRBV30 and J is TRBJ2-7; 12 positions match TRBD2. Germline CDR1 GTSNPN, CDR2 SVGIG (reference sequence). The CDR3 covers 15 residues. The J segment lost 2 bases and the V segment lost 0 bases, leaving 2 bases of the junction unmatched. The whole variable domain, remainder taken from reference TRBV30 and TRBJ2-7, is SQTIHQWPATLVQPVGSPLSLECTVEGTSNPNLYWYRQAAGRGLQLLFYSVGIGQISSEVPQNLSASRPQDRQFILSSKKLLLSDSGFYLCAWSVLAGGPYEQYFGPGTRLTVT.

In DNA form, the CDR3 reads TGTGCCAGCAGCTTAGTATTCAGGGAACCCACAGATACGCAGTATTTT. This encodes CASSLVFREPTDTQYF. The J gene is TRBJ2-3, the V gene TRBV13; TRBD1 might be the D (5 bases). CDR1 PRHDT and CDR2 FYEKMQ come from the germline V gene (reference sequence). CDR3 length equals 16 residues. The V end was cut by 1 base, the J end by 2 bases, with 13 bases between.

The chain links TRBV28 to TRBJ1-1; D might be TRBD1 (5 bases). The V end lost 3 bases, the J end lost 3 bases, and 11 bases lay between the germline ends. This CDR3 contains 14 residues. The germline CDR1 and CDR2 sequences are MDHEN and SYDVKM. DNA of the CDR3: TGTGCCAGCAGTTTGGGGCAGGGCGACACTGAAGCTTTCTTT. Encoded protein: CASSLGQGDTEAFF. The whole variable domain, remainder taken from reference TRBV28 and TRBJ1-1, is DVKVTQSSRYLVKRTGEKVFLECVQDMDHENMFWYRQDPGLGLRLIYFSYDVKMKEKGDIPEGYSVSREKKERFSLILESASTNQTSMYLCASSLGQGDTEAFFGQGTRLTVV.

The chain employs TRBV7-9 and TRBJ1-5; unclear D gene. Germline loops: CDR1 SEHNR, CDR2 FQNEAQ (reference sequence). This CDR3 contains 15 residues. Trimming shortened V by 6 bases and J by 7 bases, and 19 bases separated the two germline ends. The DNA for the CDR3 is TGTGCCAGCAGTCCCAGTTTCGGGGTCAGGCAGCCCCAGCATTTT. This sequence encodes CASSPSFGVRQPQHF.

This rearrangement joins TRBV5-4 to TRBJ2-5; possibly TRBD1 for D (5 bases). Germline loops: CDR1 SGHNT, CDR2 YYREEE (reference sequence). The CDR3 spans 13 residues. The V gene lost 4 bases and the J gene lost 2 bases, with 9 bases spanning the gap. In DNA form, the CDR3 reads TGTGCCAGCAGCACGGACACTCAAGAGACCCAGTACTTC. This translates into CASSTDTQETQYF.

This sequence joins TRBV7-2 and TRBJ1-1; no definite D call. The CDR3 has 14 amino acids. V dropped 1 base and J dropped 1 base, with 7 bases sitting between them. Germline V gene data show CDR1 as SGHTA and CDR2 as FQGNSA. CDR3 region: CASSLDVRNTEAFF. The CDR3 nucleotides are TGTGCCAGCAGCTTAGATGTCAGGAACACTGAAGCTTTCTTT.

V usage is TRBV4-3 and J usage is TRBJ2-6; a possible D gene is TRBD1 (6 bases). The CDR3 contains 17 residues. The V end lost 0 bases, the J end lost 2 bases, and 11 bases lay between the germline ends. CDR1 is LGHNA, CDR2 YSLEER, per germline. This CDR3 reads CASSQDIEGAGANVLTF. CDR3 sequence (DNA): TGCGCCAGCAGCCAAGATATAGAGGGGGCTGGGGCCAACGTCCTGACTTTC.

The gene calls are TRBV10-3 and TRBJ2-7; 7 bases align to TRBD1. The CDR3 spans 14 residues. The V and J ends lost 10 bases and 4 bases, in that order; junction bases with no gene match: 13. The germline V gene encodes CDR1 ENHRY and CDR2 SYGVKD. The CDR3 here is CATRGTEDKYEQYF. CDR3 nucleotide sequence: TGTGCCACCCGTGGGACAGAAGATAAATACGAGCAGTACTTC.

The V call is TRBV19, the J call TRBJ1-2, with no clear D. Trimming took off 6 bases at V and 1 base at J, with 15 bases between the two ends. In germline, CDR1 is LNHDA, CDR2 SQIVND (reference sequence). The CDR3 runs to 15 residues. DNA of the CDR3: TGTGCCAGTAGCCATACAGCAACCGGTAACTATGGCTACACCTTC. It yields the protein CASSHTATGNYGYTF.

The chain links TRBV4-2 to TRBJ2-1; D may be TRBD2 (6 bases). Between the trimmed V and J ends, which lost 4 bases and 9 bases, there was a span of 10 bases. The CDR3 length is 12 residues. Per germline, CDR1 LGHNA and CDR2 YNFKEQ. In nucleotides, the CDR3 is TGTGCCAGCAGCCTTCGGGGGAGTGAGCAGTTCTTC. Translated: CASSLRGSEQFF.

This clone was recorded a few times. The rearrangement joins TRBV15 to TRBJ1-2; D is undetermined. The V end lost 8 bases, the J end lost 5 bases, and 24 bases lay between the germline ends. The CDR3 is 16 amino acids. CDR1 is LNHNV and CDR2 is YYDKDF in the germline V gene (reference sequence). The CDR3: CATLDLGPGRGYGYTF. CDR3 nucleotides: TGTGCCACCTTGGACTTAGGCCCCGGGAGAGGATATGGCTACACCTTC.

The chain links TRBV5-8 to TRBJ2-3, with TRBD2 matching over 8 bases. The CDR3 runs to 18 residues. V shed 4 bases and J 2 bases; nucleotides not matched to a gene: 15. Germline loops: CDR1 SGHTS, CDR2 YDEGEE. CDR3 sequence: CASSPRPLAESLTDTQYF. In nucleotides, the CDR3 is TGTGCCAGCAGCCCACGCCCACTAGCGGAATCCCTCACAGATACGCAGTATTTT.

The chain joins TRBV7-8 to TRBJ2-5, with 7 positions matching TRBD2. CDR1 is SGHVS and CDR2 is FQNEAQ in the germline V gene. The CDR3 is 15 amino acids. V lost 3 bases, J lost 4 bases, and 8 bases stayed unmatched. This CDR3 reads CASSFLLGGGETQYF. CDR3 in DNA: TGTGCCAGCAGCTTTCTTTTGGGGGGGGGAGAGACCCAGTACTTC.